These 27 T cell receptor beta chains were all obtained from the same sample, sequenced in a study of blood T cells in healthy people across ages. Next came a second PCR, run for about 7 to 11 cycles, which used a sample-barcoded 5' primer along with a J-beta primer mix. TCRdb reprocessed the 5' RACE reads via MiXCR and lists one record per CDR3 protein. The table has 1.2 million to 1.5 million distinct CDR3 sequences, approximately 38% seen once. Input material: blood. These receptors came from a woman aged 18-29 years in good health.

The chain links TRBV7-6 to TRBJ1-5; D unresolved. The length of the CDR3 is 10 residues. Germline V CDR1 and CDR2: SGHVS, FNYEAQ. Deletions cut 0 bases from V and 9 bases from J, with 0 bases between. The CDR3 DNA follows: TGTGCCAGCAGCTTAGCGCCCCAGCATTTT. Translation gives CASSLAPQHF.

The rearrangement links TRBV7-2 to TRBJ2-7, with D perhaps given as TRBD1 or TRBD2 (6 bases each). The germline V and J ends were trimmed by 2 bases and 7 bases, with 18 bases remaining between them. There are 15 residues in the CDR3. The germline gives CDR1 SGHTA, CDR2 FQGNSA. The chain's CDR3 is CASSLLARGSIEQYF. CDR3 nucleotides: TGTGCCAGCAGCTTACTAGCGAGGGGGAGTATTGAGCAGTACTTC. The whole variable domain, remainder taken from reference TRBV7-2 and TRBJ2-7, is GAGVSQSPSNKVTEKGKDVELRCDPISGHTALYWYRQSLGQGLEFLIYFQGNSAPDKSGLPSDRFSAERTGGSVSTLTIQRTQQEDSAVYLCASSLLARGSIEQYFGPGTRLTVT.

The V gene is TRBV20-1, the J gene TRBJ2-3; D uncertain. The germline V gene has CDR1 DFQATT and CDR2 SNEGSKA (reference sequence). This CDR3 spans 12 amino acids. Trimming shortened V by 6 bases and J by 7 bases, and 14 bases separated the two germline ends. The CDR3 is CSAGPRANTQYF. CDR3 bases: TGCAGTGCCGGGCCCCGAGCAAATACGCAGTATTTT.

This chain joins TRBV7-9 and TRBJ1-2, with TRBD1 matching 7 bases. Germline assignment: CDR1 SEHNR and CDR2 FQNEAQ (reference sequence). The CDR3 totals 15 residues. With 4 bases clipped from V and 7 bases from J, the junction kept 12 bases outside the gene matches. The DNA for the CDR3 is TGTGCCAGCAGCTCCCGCCGGGACAGCGACGGTGGCTACACCTTC. As protein: CASSSRRDSDGGYTF.

This clonotype was seen a handful of times. The chain recombines TRBV20-1 with TRBJ2-1; 13 bases line up with TRBD2. This CDR3 has 17 amino acids. Germline loops: CDR1 DFQATT, CDR2 SNEGSKA (reference sequence). Unmatched junction bases numbered 9, after V lost 0 bases and J lost 7 bases. The CDR3 loop is CSARDPTSGRAKNEQFF. As DNA, the CDR3 is TGCAGTGCTAGAGATCCCACTAGCGGGAGGGCAAAGAATGAGCAGTTCTTC.

This clonotype has only a few counts. V gene TRBV20-1 combines with J gene TRBJ2-7, with D possibly TRBD1 on 5 matching bases. Germline V gene lookup returns CDR1 DFQATT and CDR2 SNEGSKA (reference sequence). The ends were cut back, 6 bases at V and 0 bases at J, with 12 bases in the middle. This CDR3 is 13 amino acids long. The CDR3 reads CSADKVSSYEQYF. For the CDR3, the DNA is TGCAGTGCGGACAAGGTTAGCTCCTACGAGCAGTACTTC.

This clonotype was seen only a few times. V is TRBV28 and J is TRBJ2-7; 15 bases are shared with TRBD2. Germline CDR1 is MDHEN and CDR2 is SYDVKM. The length of the CDR3 is 19 residues. Unmatched junction bases numbered 8, after V lost 2 bases and J lost 0 bases. CDR3 loop: CASSLRRGLAGGHSYEQYF. The CDR3 nucleotides are TGTGCCAGCAGTTTACGTCGGGGACTAGCGGGGGGCCACTCCTACGAGCAGTACTTC.

V is TRBV3-1 and J is TRBJ2-3, with a weak D call TRBD2 (6 bases). The V end was cut by 1 base, the J end by 5 bases, with 13 bases between. Germline loops: CDR1 LGHDT, CDR2 YNNKEL (reference sequence). The CDR3 is made up of 15 amino acids. CDR3 residues: CASSQVEGRRDTQYF. Here the CDR3 DNA reads TGTGCCAGCAGCCAAGTGGAGGGAAGGAGAGATACGCAGTATTTT.

The V call is TRBV20-1, the J call TRBJ2-3; TRBD2 matches at 9 bases. The CDR3 covers 14 residues. V was clipped by 3 bases and J by 3 bases; unmatched bases: 4. Germline loops: CDR1 DFQATT, CDR2 SNEGSKA (reference sequence). The CDR3 loop is CSASSGGGTDTQYF. The CDR3 DNA follows: TGCAGTGCTAGTAGCGGGGGCGGAACAGATACGCAGTATTTT.

The V gene is TRBV10-2, the J gene TRBJ1-2; possibly TRBD1 for D (6 bases). CDR3 size: 14 residues. Trimming removed 8 bases from V and 2 bases from J, with 15 bases in between. CDR1 is WSHSY and CDR2 is SAAADI in the germline V gene. CDR3 nucleotides: TGCGCCAGCTCATCGTACAGGGAGAACTATGGCTACACCTTC. It encodes CASSSYRENYGYTF.

V usage is TRBV12-3 or TRBV12-4 and J usage is TRBJ2-3, with TRBD2 matching 10 bases. V was clipped by 3 bases and J by 5 bases; unmatched bases: 8. The CDR3 spans 16 residues. The CDR3 bases are TGTGCCAGCAGTTTTGGGACCAGCGGGGGGGGAGATACGCAGTATTTT. It yields the protein CASSFGTSGGGDTQYF.

The chain is built from TRBV20-1 and TRBJ2-3; D is unclear. With 4 bases removed from V and 2 bases from J, the gap between germline ends came to 7 bases. This CDR3 spans 12 amino acids. Germline V gene lookup returns CDR1 DFQATT and CDR2 SNEGSKA (reference sequence). CDR3 bases: TGCAGTGCTATGTCGAACACAGATACGCAGTATTTT. Its protein is CSAMSNTDTQYF.

This clonotype has more than one count but fewer than ten. The genes are TRBV6-6 and TRBJ1-5; 7 bases map to TRBD1. J was trimmed by 0 bases and V by 0 bases; bases with no gene match: 5. From germline, CDR1 is MNHNY and CDR2 SVGAGI (reference sequence). The CDR3 length is 17 residues. Written as DNA, the CDR3 is TGTGCCAGCAGTTACTCGACAGGGCCTTATAGCAATCAGCCCCAGCATTTT. As protein: CASSYSTGPYSNQPQHF.

V gene TRBV7-9 combines with J gene TRBJ2-3; a weak D match, TRBD1 (6 bases). Between the trimmed V and J ends, which lost 6 bases and 6 bases, there was a span of 13 bases. The CDR3 is made up of 13 amino acids. The germline gives CDR1 SEHNR, CDR2 FQNEAQ (reference sequence). The CDR3 protein is CASRRRDTDTQYF. The CDR3 DNA reads as TGTGCCAGCAGACGCCGGGACACGGATACGCAGTATTTT.

J is TRBJ2-4 and V is TRBV6-5; 9 bases line up with TRBD1. The CDR3 loop spans 15 amino acids. The germline V gene encodes CDR1 MNHEY and CDR2 SVGAGI. Trimming took 6 bases from V and 1 from J; bases not matched to a gene: 4. The CDR3 loop is CASRYRGLAKNIQYF. CDR3 bases: TGTGCCAGCAGGTACAGGGGGCTGGCCAAAAACATTCAGTACTTC.

This clonotype was counted only a few times. V usage is TRBV12-3 or TRBV12-4 and J usage is TRBJ1-4, with D hard to call. The CDR3 covers 15 residues. V lost 5 bases to trimming and J lost 7 bases, with 17 bases between them. The CDR3 region is CASSLGSQLSEKLFF. The DNA of the CDR3 is TGTGCCAGCAGTCTCGGTAGCCAGTTATCTGAAAAACTGTTTTTT.

The J gene is TRBJ2-5, the V gene TRBV7-2, with 12 bases lining up with TRBD2. This CDR3 has 14 amino acids. V lost 4 bases to trimming and J lost 11 bases; unmatched junction nucleotides: 8. Germline lookup yields CDR1 SGHTA and CDR2 FQGNSA. In nucleotides, the CDR3 is TGTGCCAGCAGCTCTCGACTAGCGGGGGCCCCGCAGTACTTC. Translating it yields CASSSRLAGAPQYF. Full variable domain (outside the CDR3, taken from reference TRBV7-2 and TRBJ2-5): GAGVSQSPSNKVTEKGKDVELRCDPISGHTALYWYRQSLGQGLEFLIYFQGNSAPDKSGLPSDRFSAERTGGSVSTLTIQRTQQEDSAVYLCASSSRLAGAPQYFGPGTRLLVL.

The sample holds a few counts of this clonotype. This chain connects TRBV20-1 to TRBJ2-3, with 12 positions matching TRBD2. J gave up 2 bases and V 0 bases, and 9 bases lay outside the gene matches. The length of the CDR3 is 18 residues. The germline gives CDR1 DFQATT, CDR2 SNEGSKA (reference sequence). The CDR3 DNA reads TGCAGTGCTAGAGATGGGCTAGCGGGGGGGGCCCTCACAGATACGCAGTATTTT. Translation gives CSARDGLAGGALTDTQYF.

This chain connects TRBV27 to TRBJ2-3, with 7 bases aligning to TRBD2. This CDR3 has 12 amino acids. The germline V gene has CDR1 MNHEY and CDR2 SMNVEV (reference sequence). Germline trimming cut 7 bases from V and 10 bases from J; bases unmatched to any gene: 8. CDR3 DNA sequence: TGTGCCAGCACGGCCGGGACTATGGCGCAGTATTTT. Amino acid sequence: CASTAGTMAQYF.

This chain connects TRBV28 to TRBJ1-1; 9 bases agree with TRBD1. Unmatched junction bases numbered 5, after V lost 5 bases and J lost 1 base. Per germline, CDR1 MDHEN and CDR2 SYDVKM. CDR3 length: 15 amino acids. CDR3 bases: TGTGCCAGCAGTGTACTGGGACAGGGGAACACTGAAGCTTTCTTT. This codes for CASSVLGQGNTEAFF.

The chain recombines TRBV28 with TRBJ1-1, with D uncertain. The CDR3 runs 14 residues. V was trimmed by 5 bases and J by 0 bases, leaving 10 bases between them. CDR1 and CDR2 (germline): MDHEN, SYDVKM. CDR3 in amino acids: CASSVEQLNTEAFF. CDR3 in DNA: TGTGCCAGCAGTGTTGAGCAGCTGAACACTGAAGCTTTCTTT. Full variable domain (missing parts from reference TRBV28 and TRBJ1-1): DVKVTQSSRYLVKRTGEKVFLECVQDMDHENMFWYRQDPGLGLRLIYFSYDVKMKEKGDIPEGYSVSREKKERFSLILESASTNQTSMYLCASSVEQLNTEAFFGQGTRLTVV.

This rearrangement joins TRBV7-9 to TRBJ2-1, with 11 bases identical to TRBD2. The CDR3 runs 17 residues. Germline trimming cut 4 bases from V and 2 bases from J; bases unmatched to any gene: 7. The germline V gene has CDR1 SEHNR and CDR2 FQNEAQ (reference sequence). In nucleotides, the CDR3 is TGTGCCAGCAGCTCCCCCCGACTAGCGGGGACCTACAATGAGCAGTTCTTC. This encodes CASSSPRLAGTYNEQFF.

The rearrangement uses TRBV6-6 and TRBJ2-7; TRBD1 matches at 10 bases. Unmatched junction bases numbered 5, after V lost 2 bases and J lost 7 bases. The CDR3 is 14 amino acids. Germline CDR1 is MNHNY and CDR2 is SVGAGI (reference sequence). CDR3 residues: CASSYGTGAKEQYF. DNA of the CDR3: TGTGCCAGCAGTTACGGGACAGGGGCTAAAGAGCAGTACTTC.

This clonotype came up a few times. The rearrangement uses TRBV7-2 and TRBJ2-1, with D tentatively TRBD1 (6 bases). The ends were cut back, 2 bases at V and 9 bases at J, with 8 bases in the middle. The CDR3 length is 12 residues. From germline, CDR1 is SGHTA and CDR2 FQGNSA. The CDR3 nucleotides are TGTGCCAGCAGCTTACAGGACAGTGAGCAGTTCTTC. Translated, it gives CASSLQDSEQFF.

The chain uses TRBV13 and TRBJ2-7; TRBD2 matches 8 bases. Per germline, CDR1 PRHDT and CDR2 FYEKMQ (reference sequence). Trimming took 5 bases from V and 2 from J; bases not matched to a gene: 5. This CDR3 has 14 amino acids. The CDR3 nucleotides read TGTGCCAGCAGCGTATGGACTAGCCCCTACGAGCAGTACTTC. This gives the protein CASSVWTSPYEQYF. Supplemented by reference TRBV13 and TRBJ2-7, the full variable domain reads AAGVIQSPRHLIKEKRETATLKCYPIPRHDTVYWYQQGPGQDPQFLISFYEKMQSDKGSIPDRFSAQQFSDYHSELNMSSLELGDSALYFCASSVWTSPYEQYFGPGTRLTVT.

This clonotype was observed a few times. The rearrangement links TRBV10-1 to TRBJ2-3; no definite D call. From germline, CDR1 is WNHNN and CDR2 SYGVQD (reference sequence). The CDR3 is 12 amino acids. V lost 7 bases, J lost 4 bases, and 9 bases lay in between. CDR3 in DNA: TGCGCCAGCATCCACCGGCCAGATACGCAGTATTTT. Translating gives CASIHRPDTQYF.

Concerning this clonotype itself: The junction departs from the called germline gene at one end, perhaps through a read error. The rearrangement links TRBV5-6 to TRBJ2-5; D is uncertain. The tail of the sequence fits TRBJ2-7 better, so the J call may be wrong. Germline values: CDR1 SGHDT, CDR2 YYEEEE. The CDR3 runs 16 residues. CDR3 protein: CASGFFVQALTYEQYF. The CDR3 bases are TGTGCCAGCGGCTTCTTCGTCCAGGCTTTAACCTACGAGCAGTACTTC.